Below, 12 T cell receptor beta chains from the same sample are listed, as sequenced in a study of regulatory T cells in long-lasting Graves disease. Libraries of TCR beta came from iRepertoire HTBI primers plus Arm-PCR of CDR3 regions. TCRdb independently ran MiXCR on the multiplex PCR reads; one entry per CDR3 protein. The sample has 400,000 to 450,000 distinct CDR3 sequences, roughly 15% seen once. The sample's time point: newly diagnosed GD, antithyroid drugs for less than 3 months. RNA isolated from PBMCs was used to make the TCR library. Separately, the same data were catalogued under a study of T cells in Graves' hyperthyroidism and ophthalmopathy.

This sample comprised peripheral blood mononuclear cells (PBMCs), obtained at new diagnosis, from a patient treated with antithyroid drugs. Source of these receptors: a woman in her thirties with Graves disease.

In this sample, this clonotype turned up many times. The CDR3 bases are TGTGCCAGCAAGGGCTCCGGGGACTCCTACGAGCAGTACTTC. Protein: CASKGSGDSYEQYF. This chain links TRBV6-1 with TRBJ2-7; perhaps TRBD2 as D (5 bases). CDR3 size: 14 residues. The V end lost 7 bases, the J end lost 0 bases, and 13 bases lay between the germline ends. In germline, CDR1 is MNHNS, CDR2 SASEGT.

This clonotype was seen at least ten times. The chain joins TRBV7-3 to TRBJ1-1; TRBD1 might be the D (5 bases). The V and J ends lost 5 bases and 2 bases respectively, with 9 bases between them. Germline lookup yields CDR1 SGHTA and CDR2 FQGTGA. The length of the CDR3 is 13 residues. The DNA of the CDR3 is TGTGCCAGCAGCGGGCAGGGAAACACTGAAGCTTTCTTT. Encoded protein: CASSGQGNTEAFF.

This clonotype was seen repeatedly, ten times or more. The J gene is TRBJ2-2, the V gene TRBV6-5, with D unclear. This CDR3 is built from 13 residues. Deletions cut 0 bases from V and 5 bases from J, with 4 bases between. The germline gives CDR1 MNHEY, CDR2 SVGAGI. In nucleotides, the CDR3 is TGTGCCAGCAGTTACTCGGGGACCGGGGAGCTGTTTTTT. This gives the protein CASSYSGTGELFF.

This clonotype was counted between two and nine times. This chain uses TRBV15 with TRBJ1-3; D remains unclear. V was clipped by 1 base and J by 0 bases, with 10 bases between them. This CDR3 has 16 amino acids. Germline V gives CDR1 LNHNV, CDR2 YYDKDF (reference sequence). This chain's CDR3 is CATSRAPDNSGNTIYF. In DNA, the CDR3 is TGTGCCACCAGCAGAGCTCCGGATAACTCTGGAAACACCATATATTTT. The whole variable domain, remainder taken from reference TRBV15 and TRBJ1-3, is DAMVIQNPRYQVTQFGKPVTLSCSQTLNHNVMYWYQQKSSQAPKLLFHYYDKDFNNEADTPDNFQSRRPNTSFCFLDIRSPGLGDTAMYLCATSRAPDNSGNTIYFGEGSWLTVV.

This clonotype appeared a few times. The chain is built from TRBV18 and TRBJ2-2; D possibly uses TRBD1 or TRBD2 (5 bases each). The germline V and J ends were trimmed by 0 bases and 11 bases, with 13 bases remaining between them. CDR1 is KGHSH and CDR2 is LQKENI in the germline V gene. The CDR3 has 14 amino acids. The CDR3: CASSPPGTYGELFF. The CDR3 DNA reads TGTGCCAGCTCACCACCTGGGACGTACGGCGAGCTGTTTTTT.

Many counts were recorded for this clonotype. The gene calls are TRBV7-9 and TRBJ2-7; D might be TRBD2 (6 bases). CDR3 length: 18 amino acids. V was trimmed by 4 bases and J by 0 bases, leaving 22 bases between them. Germline V CDR1 and CDR2: SEHNR, FQNEAQ (reference sequence). This chain's CDR3 is CASSSASRAGPPSYEQYF. In DNA, the CDR3 is TGTGCCAGCAGCTCCGCTTCCCGGGCGGGACCCCCCTCCTACGAGCAGTACTTC.

This clonotype was seen repeatedly, ten times or more. The rearrangement links TRBV20-1 to TRBJ2-3; 9 nucleotides align to TRBD2. V trimming: 4 bases; J trimming: 2 bases; junction bases outside the gene matches: 7. The CDR3 covers 15 residues. Germline lookup yields CDR1 DFQATT and CDR2 SNEGSKA (reference sequence). The CDR3 coding sequence is TGCAGTGCTAAAGGGACTAGCTCCTCCACAGATACGCAGTATTTT. Amino acids: CSAKGTSSSTDTQYF.

The genes are TRBV7-9 and TRBJ2-3, with D perhaps TRBD2 (6 bases). CDR3 length: 16 amino acids. Trimming took off 1 base at V and 2 bases at J, with 13 bases between the two ends. Germline CDR1 reads SEHNR; CDR2 reads FQNEAQ (reference sequence). The CDR3 DNA sequence: TGTGCCAGCAGCTTAGTTTCGGCTAGCGCCACAGATACGCAGTATTTT. This sequence encodes CASSLVSASATDTQYF.

This clonotype was recorded many times. The chain recombines TRBV6-2 or TRBV6-3 with TRBJ1-5; no reliable D call. The CDR3 spans 15 residues. Germline V gene sequence: CDR1 MNHEY, CDR2 SVGEGT. V gave up 0 bases and J gave up 1 base, with 7 bases separating them. CDR3 protein: CASSYSLGSNQPQHF. The CDR3 DNA is TGTGCCAGCAGTTACTCGTTGGGGAGCAATCAGCCCCAGCATTTT.

In its sample, this clonotype was seen once. The chain is built from TRBV30 and TRBJ1-1; D call uncertain. Germline values: CDR1 GTSNPN, CDR2 SVGIG (reference sequence). The CDR3 consists of 12 residues. With 6 bases removed from V and 4 bases from J, the gap between germline ends came to 12 bases. The CDR3 nucleotides read TGTGCCTGCGCTATAGTGGGCACTGAAGCTTTCTTT. This encodes CACAIVGTEAFF.

There are many counts of this clonotype. The chain has TRBV5-1 and TRBJ2-3; 13 nucleotides agree with TRBD2. J lost 5 bases, V lost 0 bases, and 6 bases had no gene match. Germline CDR1 reads SGHRS; CDR2 reads YFSETQ. CDR3 length: 17 residues. Written as DNA, the CDR3 is TGCGCCAGCAGCTTGGAGCGACTAGCGGGAGGAAGAGATACGCAGTATTTT. This sequence encodes CASSLERLAGGRDTQYF.

Ten or more counts support this clonotype. The chain is built from TRBV20-1 and TRBJ2-1; D not certain. Trimming removed 6 bases from V and 6 bases from J, with 15 bases in between. The CDR3 loop spans 13 amino acids. Germline CDR1 and CDR2: DFQATT and SNEGSKA (reference sequence). The CDR3 bases are TGCAGTGCAGTCCCCCCCGTGGCCAATGAGCAGTTCTTC. Its protein product is CSAVPPVANEQFF.